This paragraph covers one T cell receptor beta chain sequence. Its target is not known. The data belong to a study of shared clonotypes between healthy human individuals. The study's findings and limits: Shared clonotypes: approximately 5% naive CD4, under 4% naive CD8, about 2.2% memory CD4, under 0.45% memory CD8. Rarefaction analysis demonstrated incomplete sorted-subset sequencing notwithstanding large depth.

Sequenced by immunoSEQ multiplex PCR; TCRdb stores in-frame clones only, minus some. Counted here are over a million clones, approximately 98.5% occurring once; the ten biggest clones make up 0.36%. Among the donors, all were Caucasian adults who lived in Nashville, Tennessee. The V gene's germline CDR1 is SGHRS and CDR2 YFSETQ. V trimming: 4 bases; J trimming: 2 bases; junction bases outside the gene matches: 11. The CDR3 covers 17 residues. The chain links TRBV5-1 to TRBJ2-1; 8 bases map to TRBD1. The receptor was isolated from a man between 25 and 39 years old in good health. Sequences were obtained from naive CD4+ T cells sorted from blood. Noted subset: CD45RA+ positively selected. The CDR3 loop reads CASSLSPGGATYNEQFF. The CDR3 DNA follows: TGCGCCAGCAGCCTGTCCCCAGGGGGCGCGACCTACAATGAGCAGTTCTTC.